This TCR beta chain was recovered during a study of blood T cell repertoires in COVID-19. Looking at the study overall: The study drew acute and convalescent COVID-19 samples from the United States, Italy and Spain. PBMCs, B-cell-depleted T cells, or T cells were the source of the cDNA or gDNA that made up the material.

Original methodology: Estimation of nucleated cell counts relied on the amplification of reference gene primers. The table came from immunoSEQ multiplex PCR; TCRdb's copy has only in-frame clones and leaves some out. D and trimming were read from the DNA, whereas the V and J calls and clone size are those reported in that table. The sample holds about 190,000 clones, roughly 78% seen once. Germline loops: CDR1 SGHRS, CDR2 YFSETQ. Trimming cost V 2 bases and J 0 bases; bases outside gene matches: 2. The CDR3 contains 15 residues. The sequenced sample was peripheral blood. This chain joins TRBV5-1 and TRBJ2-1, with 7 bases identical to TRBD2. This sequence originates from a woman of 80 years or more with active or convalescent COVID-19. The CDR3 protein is CASSFIAGSYNEQFF. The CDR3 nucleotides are TGCGCCAGCAGCTTTATAGCGGGCTCCTACAATGAGCAGTTCTTC.